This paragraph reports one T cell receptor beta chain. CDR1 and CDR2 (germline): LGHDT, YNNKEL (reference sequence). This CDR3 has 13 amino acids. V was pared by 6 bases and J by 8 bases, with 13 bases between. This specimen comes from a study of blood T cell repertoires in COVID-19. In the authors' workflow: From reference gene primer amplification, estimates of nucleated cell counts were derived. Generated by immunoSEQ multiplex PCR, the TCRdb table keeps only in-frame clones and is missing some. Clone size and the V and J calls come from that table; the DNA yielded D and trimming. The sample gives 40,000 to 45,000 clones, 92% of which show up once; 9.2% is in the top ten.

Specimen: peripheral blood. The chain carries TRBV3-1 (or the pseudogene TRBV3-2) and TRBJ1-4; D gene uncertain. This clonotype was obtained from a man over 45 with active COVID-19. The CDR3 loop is CASRQSKREKLFF. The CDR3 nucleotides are TGTGCCAGCAGACAAAGTAAGAGGGAAAAACTGTTTTTT.